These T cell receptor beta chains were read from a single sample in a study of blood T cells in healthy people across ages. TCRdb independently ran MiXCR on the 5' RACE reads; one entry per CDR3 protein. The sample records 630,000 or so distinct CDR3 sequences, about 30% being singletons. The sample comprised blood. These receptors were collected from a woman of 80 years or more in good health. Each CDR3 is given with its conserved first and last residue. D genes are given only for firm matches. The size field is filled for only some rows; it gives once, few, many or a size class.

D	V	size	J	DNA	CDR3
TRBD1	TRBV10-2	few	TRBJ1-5	TGCGCCAGCAGCAGGGGGCCGGGACAGCCCCAGCATTTT	CASSRGPGQPQHF
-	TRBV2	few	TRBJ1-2	TGTGCCAGCAGAGGGACGACCAGACCCGTAAACTATGGCTACACCTTC	CASRGTTRPVNYGYTF
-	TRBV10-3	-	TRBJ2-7	TGTGCCATCAATGACACTCGGGGAAAGAGCGAGCAGTACTTC	CAINDTRGKSEQYF
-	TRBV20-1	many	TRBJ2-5	TGCAGTGCTGGTCAGCAGGGCGCGGTGGGGACCCAGTACTTC	CSAGQQGAVGTQYF
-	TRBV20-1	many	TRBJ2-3	TGCAGTGCTAGAGATTCGGGGTTCACAGATACGCAGTATTTT	CSARDSGFTDTQYF
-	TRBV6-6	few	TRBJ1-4	TGTGCCAGCAGCTCCCCGGCAGTCGACGGAAAACTGTTTTTT	CASSSPAVDGKLFF
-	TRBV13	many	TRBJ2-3	TGTGCCAGCAGCACCTACGCCCCAGATACGCAGTATTTT	CASSTYAPDTQYF
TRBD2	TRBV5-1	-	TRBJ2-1	TGCGCCAGCAGCTTGGATCCCCTACTAGCGGGAGCCTACAATGAGCAGTTCTTC	CASSLDPLLAGAYNEQFF
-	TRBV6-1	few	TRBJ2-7	TGTGCCAGCAGTGGTGGGGCCCGCTCCTACAATGAGCAGTACTTC	CASSGGARSYNEQYF
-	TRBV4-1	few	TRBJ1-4	TGCGCCAGCAGCCAAGATAGCCGCAATGAAAAACTGTTTTTT	CASSQDSRNEKLFF
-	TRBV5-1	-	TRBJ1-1	TGCGCCAACAGCTTGAACAGGGCAGGTCCAGGGGAAGCTTTCTTT	CANSLNRAGPGEAFF
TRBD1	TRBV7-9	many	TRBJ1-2	TGTGCCAGCAGCTTAGCTTCGGACAGGGGCTATACTAACTATGGCTACACCTTC	CASSLASDRGYTNYGYTF
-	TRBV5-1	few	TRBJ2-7	TGCGCCAGCAGCTTCCAGGGTACCAACGAGCAGTACTTC	CASSFQGTNEQYF
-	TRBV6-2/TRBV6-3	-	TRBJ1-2	TGTGCCGGCAGAGAGGACAGCTCCTATGGCTACACCTTC	CAGREDSSYGYTF
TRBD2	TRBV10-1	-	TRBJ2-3	TGCGCCAGCAGTTCCCGGGAGGTCACAGATACGCAGTATTTT	CASSSREVTDTQYF
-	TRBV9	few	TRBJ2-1	TGTGCCAGCAGCGTGGCCCCTCCCGGGAATGAGCAGTTCTTC	CASSVAPPGNEQFF
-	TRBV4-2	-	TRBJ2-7	TGTGCCAGCAGCCAAGATCCCGGCAGGGTGTACGAGCAGTACTTC	CASSQDPGRVYEQYF
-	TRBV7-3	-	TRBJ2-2	TGTGCCAGCAGCTTAAACCAGGGGAACACCGGGGAGCTGTTTTTT	CASSLNQGNTGELFF
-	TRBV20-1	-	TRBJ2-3	TGCAGTGCTAGAGAATATACGCAGTATTTT	CSAREYTQYF
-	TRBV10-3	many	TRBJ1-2	TGTGCCATCAGTGATACAATCGTAGGCTACACCTTC	CAISDTIVGYTF
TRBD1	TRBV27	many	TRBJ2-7	TGTGCCAGCAGTTTAAAGGGACAGACCTTCTACGAGCAGTACTTC	CASSLKGQTFYEQYF
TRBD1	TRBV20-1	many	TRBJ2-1	TGCAGTACCCAGAAGGGGGCATACAATGAGCAGTTCTTC	CSTQKGAYNEQFF
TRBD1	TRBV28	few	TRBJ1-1	TGTGCCAGCGGGCCTGGACAGGGGGGAAACACTGAAGCTTTCTTT	CASGPGQGGNTEAFF
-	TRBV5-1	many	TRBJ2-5	TGCGCCAGCAGCAAAAGCTCCGGGCGACACCAAGAGACCCAGTACTTC	CASSKSSGRHQETQYF
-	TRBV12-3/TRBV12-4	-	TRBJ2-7	TGTGCCAGCAGTACGTACGGGGGCCCCTACGAGCAGTACTTC	CASSTYGGPYEQYF
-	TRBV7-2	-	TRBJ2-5	TGTGCCAGCAGCTCCCCCACCCACGAGACCCAGTACTTC	CASSSPTHETQYF
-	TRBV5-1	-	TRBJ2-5	TGCGCCAGCAGCTTCGGGATCAGGGGACAAGAGACCCAGTACTTC	CASSFGIRGQETQYF
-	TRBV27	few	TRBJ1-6	TGTGCCAGCCAGGAGGGGGGACGGCATTCACCCCTCCACTTT	CASQEGGRHSPLHF